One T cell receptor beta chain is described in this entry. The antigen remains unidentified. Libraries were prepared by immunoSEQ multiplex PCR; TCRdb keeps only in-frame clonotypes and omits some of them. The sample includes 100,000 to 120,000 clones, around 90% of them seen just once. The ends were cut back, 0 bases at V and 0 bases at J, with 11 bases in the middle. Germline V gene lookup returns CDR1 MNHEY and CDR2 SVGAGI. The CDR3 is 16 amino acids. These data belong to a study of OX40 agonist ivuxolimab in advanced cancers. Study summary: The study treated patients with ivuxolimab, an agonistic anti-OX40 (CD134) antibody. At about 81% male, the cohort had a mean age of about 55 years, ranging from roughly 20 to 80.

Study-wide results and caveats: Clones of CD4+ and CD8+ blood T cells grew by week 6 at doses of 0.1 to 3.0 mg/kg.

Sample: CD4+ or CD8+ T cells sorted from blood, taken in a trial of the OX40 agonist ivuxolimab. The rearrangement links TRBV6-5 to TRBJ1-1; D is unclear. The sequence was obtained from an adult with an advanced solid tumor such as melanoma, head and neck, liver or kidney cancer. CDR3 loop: CASSYSLGNLNTEAFF. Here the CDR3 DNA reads TGTGCCAGCAGTTACTCGTTGGGCAATTTGAACACTGAAGCTTTCTTT.